This is a list of T cell receptor beta chains from one sample in a study of Ad26.COV2.S vaccination and SARS-CoV-2 variants. Clones were read by immunoSEQ multiplex PCR, and TCRdb kept only the in-frame ones, dropping some. The profile shows 320,000 or so clones, under 90% of them singletons. The sequencing used peripheral blood, collected in a trial of Ad26.COV2.S vaccine versus placebo. These receptors all stem from a person between 18 and 65 years old who received the Ad26.COV2.S COVID-19 vaccine or a placebo. The conserved cysteine and the conserved F or W are not part of the CDR3 here. The order of the fields is V gene, CDR3 protein.

TRBV5-1 ASSDTGEANEKLF
TRBV5-6 ASSTVWVAGVPTDTQY
TRBV5-1 ASSLGQGNEQF
TRBV12-3/TRBV12-4 ASTVTSNEQF
TRBV30 AWNPPGLMNSPLH
TRBV5-4 ASSLPTDNEQF
TRBV5-8 ASSLGQGSTDTQY
TRBV13 ASSLPGDGWSTDTQY
TRBV5-1 ASSSQGTLNTEAF
TRBV5-1 ASSLDRQAF
TRBV14 ASSQDPGLTQF
TRBV13 ASRSAGVGFTIY
TRBV27 ASSPINPWTGQEQY
TRBV5-6 ASSLGGTGVHSPLH
TRBV15 ATAGVGFPKQPQH
TRBV6-6 ASSRDGDYGYT
TRBV6-2/TRBV6-3 ASSPTVSNEKLF
TRBV29-1 SVEVENANTIY
TRBV12-3/TRBV12-4 ASSIGAGYGYT
TRBV7-9 ASSRGPPQEAYGYT
TRBV4-3 ASSPREGLAGVNEQF
TRBV4-2 ASSPKEGGGETQY
TRBV6-1 ASGTSSGDTQY
TRBV7-2 ASSHDSNYGYT
TRBV9 ASNPEASQIDTQY
TRBV2 ASSPGTGESYEQY
TRBV28 ASSASTLAGWGDTQY
TRBV9 ASSRGTAGLIYGYT
TRBV6-5 ASRYQRGAGETQY
TRBV3-1/TRBV3-2 ASSQLIGGNSPLH